This T cell receptor (beta chain) was sequenced during a study of blood T cell repertoires in COVID-19. Turning to the study itself: Spain, Italy and the United States supplied samples that represented acute and convalescent COVID-19. PBMCs, B-cell-depleted T cells, or T cells provided the cDNA or gDNA that made up the material.

Original methodology: How many nucleated cells were present was estimated from reference gene primer amplification. Clones were read by immunoSEQ multiplex PCR, and TCRdb kept only the in-frame ones, dropping some. The V and J calls and clone size are taken from that table; D and trimming were inferred from the DNA. The sample comprises 75,000 to 80,000 clones, approximately 86% of which are singletons, and around 17% rests with the top ten. Trimming took 4 bases from V and 6 from J; bases not matched to a gene: 0. The germline V gene has CDR1 ENHRY and CDR2 SYGVKD. This CDR3 has 13 residues. The rearrangement joins TRBV10-3 to TRBJ2-2, with 9 bases aligning to TRBD1. Input material: peripheral blood. The receptor was derived from a human donor in a cohort sampled during active COVID-19. The CDR3 is CAISGTGAGELFF. DNA for the CDR3: TGTGCCATCAGTGGGACAGGGGCCGGGGAGCTGTTTTTT.